Shown below are 14 T cell receptor beta chains from a single sample sequenced in a study of blood T cells in healthy people across ages. Combining a sample-barcoded 5' primer with a J-beta primer mix, a second PCR ran for roughly 6 to 11 cycles. MiXCR, run by TCRdb on the 5' RACE reads, gives a single entry per CDR3 protein. Counted here are under 2,000,000 distinct CDR3 sequences, around half occurring once; the ten biggest clones make up 2.1%. Specimen: blood. All receptors come from a woman in her thirties or forties in good health.

Only one count was recorded for this clonotype. DNA for the CDR3: TGTGCCAGCAGATATCCCGGGACAGGGTTTTACGAGCAGTACTTC. As protein: CASRYPGTGFYEQYF. The chain joins TRBV6-1 to TRBJ2-4; 9 positions match TRBD1. The DNA end favors TRBJ2-7, so the J call may be wrong. Germline V gene data show CDR1 as MNHNS and CDR2 as SASEGT. The CDR3 is 15 residues long.

This clonotype showed up just a few times. This sequence joins TRBV20-1 and TRBJ2-1; 8 bases are shared with TRBD2. Germline assignment: CDR1 DFQATT and CDR2 SNEGSKA (reference sequence). V trimming: 5 bases; J trimming: 9 bases; junction bases outside the gene matches: 12. The CDR3 has 14 amino acids. In nucleotides, the CDR3 is TGCAGTGCTTCGACTAGCGCCCAAGTTGCTGAGCAGTTCTTC. This gives the protein CSASTSAQVAEQFF.

The chain carries TRBV5-1 and TRBJ2-1; D may be TRBD2 (6 bases). The CDR3 is 15 residues long. V was clipped by 4 bases and J by 0 bases, with 11 bases between them. Germline loops: CDR1 SGHRS, CDR2 YFSETQ. CDR3: CASSGGAASYNEQFF. CDR3 nucleotides: TGCGCCAGCAGCGGAGGGGCGGCCTCCTACAATGAGCAGTTCTTC. The entire variable domain, with the rest obtained from reference TRBV5-1 and TRBJ2-1, is as follows: KAGVTQTPRYLIKTRGQQVTLSCSPISGHRSVSWYQQTPGQGLQFLFEYFSETQRNKGNFPGRFSGRQFSNSRSEMNVSTLELGDSALYLCASSGGAASYNEQFFGPGTRLTVL.

This sequence joins TRBV7-6 and TRBJ2-7; 7 bases line up with TRBD1. The assigned J gene may be wrong: the sequence end matches TRBJ2-5 better. The germline V gene has CDR1 SGHVS and CDR2 FNYEAQ. The CDR3 has 15 amino acids. CDR3 loop: CASSLETGARETQYF. In nucleotides, the CDR3 is TGTGCCAGCAGCTTAGAAACAGGGGCCAGGGAGACCCAGTACTTC.

This clonotype was seen a handful of times. The CDR3 loop is CASNPGRGNTEAFF. The CDR3, as DNA: TGTGCCAGCAACCCGGGTCGGGGTAACACTGAAGCTTTCTTT. This chain links TRBV6-1 with TRBJ1-1; D ambiguous. Germline V CDR1 and CDR2: MNHNS, SASEGT. This CDR3 has 14 amino acids. Trimming stripped 7 bases from V and 2 bases from J, with 14 bases between.

The rearrangement links TRBV7-2 to TRBJ1-2, with no clear D. The CDR3 is 12 amino acids. Looked up from germline, CDR1 is SGHTA and CDR2 is FQGNSA. CDR3 DNA sequence: TGTGGTTCAGGCGTCGATCACTATGGCTACACCTTC. Translated: CGSGVDHYGYTF.

This clonotype was detected a few times. The chain links TRBV7-8 to TRBJ2-5; 9 positions agree with TRBD2. The J segment lost 2 bases and the V segment lost 4 bases, leaving 5 bases of the junction unmatched. The CDR3 spans 15 residues. Germline CDR1 reads SGHVS; CDR2 reads FQNEAQ. The CDR3 DNA follows: TGTGCCAGCAGCTACGGTAGCGGGGGACAAGAGACCCAGTACTTC. Translated, it gives CASSYGSGGQETQYF.

The gene calls are TRBV10-3 and TRBJ2-3; D possibly corresponds to TRBD1 (6 bases). The length of the CDR3 is 14 residues. Germline CDR1 is ENHRY and CDR2 is SYGVKD. Between the trimmed V and J ends, which lost 6 bases and 4 bases, there was a span of 14 bases. CDR3: CAISGAGAADTQYF. Written as DNA, the CDR3 is TGTGCCATCAGCGGGGCAGGGGCGGCAGATACGCAGTATTTT.

V is TRBV6-6 and J is TRBJ2-5; D remains unclear. CDR3 length equals 14 residues. With 0 bases removed from V and 6 bases from J, the gap between germline ends came to 11 bases. CDR1 is MNHNY, CDR2 SVGAGI, per germline (reference sequence). CDR3: CASSYSTSEKTQYF. The CDR3, as DNA: TGTGCCAGCAGTTACTCGACCAGTGAAAAGACCCAGTACTTC.

The rearrangement links TRBV7-2 to TRBJ2-3, with TRBD2 matching 16 bases. Germline trimming cut 6 bases from V and 2 bases from J; bases unmatched to any gene: 11. CDR1 and CDR2 (germline): SGHTA, FQGNSA. The CDR3 has 19 residues. The CDR3 region is CASSPGTSGGVFLTDTQYF. CDR3 nucleotide sequence: TGTGCCAGCAGTCCCGGGACTAGCGGGGGGGTCTTTCTCACAGATACGCAGTATTTT.

The rearrangement joins TRBV28 to TRBJ1-5, with TRBD1 matching over 11 bases. CDR1 and CDR2 from the germline V gene are MDHEN and SYDVKM. This CDR3 has 15 amino acids. V gave up 5 bases and J gave up 6 bases; unmatched junction bases: 6. The CDR3, as DNA: TGTGCCAGCAGTCCGGACAGGGGGCTCGGTCAGCCCCAGCATTTT. This sequence encodes CASSPDRGLGQPQHF.

This sequence joins TRBV28 and TRBJ2-7; 7 bases fit TRBD2. Per germline, CDR1 MDHEN and CDR2 SYDVKM. The CDR3 runs 16 residues. V lost 8 bases, J lost 4 bases, and 17 bases stayed unmatched. CDR3 coding DNA: TGTGCCAGCGTCGGGGGGTTTCCCCGGGGATTTTACGAGCAGTACTTC. The encoded protein is CASVGGFPRGFYEQYF.

This chain uses TRBV4-3 with TRBJ1-4; 8 bases line up with TRBD1. The CDR3 is made up of 17 amino acids. CDR1 is LGHNA, CDR2 YSLEER, per germline. V gave up 0 bases and J gave up 3 bases; unmatched junction bases: 6. DNA for the CDR3: TGCGCCAGCAGCCAAGATAGGCAGGGGGCCGCTAATGAAAAACTGTTTTTT. Protein product: CASSQDRQGAANEKLFF.

V gene TRBV7-2 combines with J gene TRBJ2-4; TRBD1 matches 9 bases. The V segment lost 2 bases and the J segment 9 bases; nucleotides outside the gene matches: 5. Germline lookup yields CDR1 SGHTA and CDR2 FQGNSA. The CDR3 has 14 amino acids. The CDR3 region has the DNA TGTGCCAGCAGCTTAACGGGACAGGGAGGCATTCAGTACTTC. Translation gives CASSLTGQGGIQYF.